This T cell receptor beta chain was captured in a study of cytomegalovirus exposure and HLA in healthy donors. Regarding this clone: The junction departs from germline at one end; a sequencing error may be responsible.

This CDR3 is built from 12 residues. From germline, CDR1 is SEHNR and CDR2 FQNEAQ (reference sequence). Researchers ran the PCR with 60 Vbeta and 13 Jbeta primers. Only in-frame clones appear in the TCRdb table, and some are missing; sequencing was by immunoSEQ multiplex PCR. This sample has 150,000 to 200,000 clones, with around four fifths found just once. The clonotype was recovered from a female donor in good health and CMV-seronegative. The sequenced material came from PBMCs. The chain uses TRBV7-9 and TRBJ1-1, with 8 bases fitting TRBD1. CDR3 region: CSSSRGQGEAFF. The DNA of the CDR3 is TGTTCCAGCAGCCGCGGACAGGGTGAAGCTTTCTTT.